The text below deals with one T cell receptor beta chain. It has no known antigen specificity. The record has no base qualities; no much larger clone is one base away. Other nucleotide sequences in the sample specify the same CDR3. This sample stems from a study of blood T cell repertoires in COVID-19 (dated by TCRdb to about 2020). In terms of the full investigation: Samples from collaborators originated in the United States, Italy and Spain and spanned both the acute and convalescent phases of COVID-19. The material from the prospective study consisted of cDNA or gDNA derived from T cells, B-cell-depleted T cells, or PBMCs. Subjects who had been exposed to COVID-19, were actively infected with it, or had recovered from it provided the deeply sampled blood TCRbeta repertoires that made up the dataset. The repertoires were made available in a free public database intended to serve as a resource for research on the immune response to SARS-CoV-2. The samples were drawn from two sources: the first 160 participants of the ongoing ImmuneRACE study, and 1,200 or so subjects contributed by 6 global collaborators. The sample metadata nearly always contained a de-identified subject ID, COVID-19 status, age in years and sex. Where available, HLA class I and class II types were taken from metadata supplied by the sample provider and were not determined by assay-based typing.

What the authors observed across the whole study: How much clinical and demographic metadata was included differed by source and by participant, and the metadata was provided uncurated.

TCRbeta CDR3 regions were amplified from genomic DNA using the immunoSEQ Assay, a bias-controlled multiplex PCR. As for the authors' bioinformatics: The number of nucleated cells in each sample was estimated from the amplification of reference gene primers within the assay. Sequence reads were collapsed and filtered to measure the absolute abundance of every unique TCRbeta CDR3 rearrangement. For each sample, productive Simpson clonality was calculated as the square root of Simpson's diversity index across productive rearrangements. The immuneACCESS repertoire file appears here via TCRdb, limited to in-frame rearrangements. These files lack a portion of the clones; in checked studies, under half of the deficit traces to unresolved V genes, and the cause of the others is not known. That table furnishes V, J and clone size, whereas the DNA furnished D and trimming. This sample comprises 150,000 or so clones, 70% to 85% of them detected only once. About 7.7% of the sample is in the top ten clones.

In Seattle, one collaborating source enrolled patients while the infection was active and tracked those patients longitudinally over the course of disease. Each collaborating institution followed its own protocols to collect whole blood in K2EDTA tubes. Collaborator samples were shipped for TCRbeta analysis as frozen whole blood, isolated PBMCs, or DNA extracted from either sample type. The CDR3 measures 15 amino acids from cysteine to phenylalanine. Only the CDR3 part of the read is kept: 45 bases, read in frame from the first base. The germline V gene supplies CDR1 SGHRS and CDR2 YFSETQ. The V and J ends are trimmed by 0 bases and 0 bases, leaving 4 bases between them.

This clonotype originated in a woman aged 40 to 50 with COVID-19, enrolled during active disease. What was sequenced was peripheral blood. This receptor chain uses TRBV5-1 and TRBJ2-6; the D gene assignment is ambiguous. At the DNA level, the sequence is TGCGCCAGCAGCTTGGTAAACTCTGGGGCCAACGTCCTGACTTTC. It translates to CASSLVNSGANVLTF.